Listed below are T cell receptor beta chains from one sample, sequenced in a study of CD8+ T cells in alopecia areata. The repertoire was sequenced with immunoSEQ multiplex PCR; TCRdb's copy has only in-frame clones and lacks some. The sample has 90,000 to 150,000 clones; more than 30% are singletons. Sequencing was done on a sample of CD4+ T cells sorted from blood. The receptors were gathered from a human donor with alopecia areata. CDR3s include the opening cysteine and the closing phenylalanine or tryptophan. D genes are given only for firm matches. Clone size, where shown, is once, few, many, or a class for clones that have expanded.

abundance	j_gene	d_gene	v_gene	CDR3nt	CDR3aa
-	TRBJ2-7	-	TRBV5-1	TGCGCCAGCAGCCTCGTGGGCGCGAGCTCCTACGAGCAGTACTTC	CASSLVGASSYEQYF
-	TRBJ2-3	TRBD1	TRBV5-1	TGCGCCAGCAGCTTCGGGACAGGACCAGATACGCAGTATTTT	CASSFGTGPDTQYF
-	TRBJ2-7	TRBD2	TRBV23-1	TGCGCCAGCAGTCAAACCGCGGGACTAGCGGGATCCCCCTACGAGCAGTACTTC	CASSQTAGLAGSPYEQYF
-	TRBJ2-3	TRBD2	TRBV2	TGTGCCAGCAGTGTTAGCGGGAGGGGAACAGATACGCAGTATTTT	CASSVSGRGTDTQYF
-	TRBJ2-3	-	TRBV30	TGTGCCTGGAGTGTTCGGGCTAGCCGGAGCACAGATACGCAGTATTTT	CAWSVRASRSTDTQYF
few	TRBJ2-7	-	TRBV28	TGTGCCAGCAGTTTAAGAGGGGGGAACTACGAGCAGTACTTC	CASSLRGGNYEQYF
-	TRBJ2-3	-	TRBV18	TGTGCCAGCTCGACCGGGACCCTGGCCCTTGGCGATACGCAGTATTTT	CASSTGTLALGDTQYF
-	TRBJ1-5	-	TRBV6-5	TGTGCCAGCAGCCCCAGGGGATCCAATCAGCCCCAGCATTTT	CASSPRGSNQPQHF
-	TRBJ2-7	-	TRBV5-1	TGCGCCAGCAGCTTGGTTACCGGGAGCTACGAGCAGTACTTC	CASSLVTGSYEQYF
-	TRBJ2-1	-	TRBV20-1	TGCAGTGCTAGGAACAATGAGCAGTTCTTC	CSARNNEQFF
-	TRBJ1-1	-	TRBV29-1	TGCAGCGTTGATACTGGGGCTTTCTTT	CSVDTGAFF
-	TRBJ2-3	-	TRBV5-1	TGCGCCAGCACCCCTGGGACGGACACCTACCGCGGTACGCAGTATTTT	CASTPGTDTYRGTQYF
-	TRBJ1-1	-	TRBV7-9	TGTGCCAGCAGCTTACAGGTGAACACTGAAGCTTTCTTT	CASSLQVNTEAFF
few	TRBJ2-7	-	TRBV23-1	TGCGCCAGCAGACCCCGTTGGGTGAACTCCTACGAGCAGTACTTC	CASRPRWVNSYEQYF
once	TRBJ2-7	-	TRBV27	TGTGCCAGCAGTCAGGGACCATTCTCGTCAAAGTACTTC	CASSQGPFSSKYF
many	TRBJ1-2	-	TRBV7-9	TGTGCCAGCAGCTTAGAGCGGGTTACCTATGGCTACACCTTC	CASSLERVTYGYTF
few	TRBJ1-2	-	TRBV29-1	TGCAGCGCGTGGACCGGGCCGGGGGGCTACACCTTC	CSAWTGPGGYTF
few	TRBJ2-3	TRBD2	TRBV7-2	TGTGCCAGCAGCTTAGTACTAGCGGGGGCAGATACGCAGTATTTT	CASSLVLAGADTQYF
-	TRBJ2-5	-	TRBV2	TGTGCCAGCAAGGGGGCCACTAGCGTGAAAGAGACCCAGTACTTC	CASKGATSVKETQYF
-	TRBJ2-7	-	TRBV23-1	TGCGCCTGGGGTGATAGCGGAAACTACGAGCAGTACTTC	CAWGDSGNYEQYF
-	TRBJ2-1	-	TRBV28	TGTGCCAGCAGTCCCCGGGGGACTCCGCACAATGAGCAGTTCTTC	CASSPRGTPHNEQFF
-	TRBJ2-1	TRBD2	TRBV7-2	TGTGCCAGCAGCTTAGCGCTCCAGCGGGGGGCCGTTGAGCAGTTCTTC	CASSLALQRGAVEQFF
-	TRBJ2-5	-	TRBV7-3	TGTGCCAGCAGCTCCTTGCCAACCACGGAGACCCAGTACTTC	CASSSLPTTETQYF
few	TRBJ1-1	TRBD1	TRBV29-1	TGCAGCGTTGAAGGGGACAGCAGCCTTGGAACTGAAGCTTTCTTT	CSVEGDSSLGTEAFF
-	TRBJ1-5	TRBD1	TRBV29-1	TGCAGCGTTGGAGGGCAGGGGGCTGGTCAGCCCCAGCATTTT	CSVGGQGAGQPQHF
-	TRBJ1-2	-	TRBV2	TGTGCCAGCAGTGAAATGTATGGCTACACCTTC	CASSEMYGYTF
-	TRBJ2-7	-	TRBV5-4	TGTGCCAGCAGCTTGAATGTCAGGGCCGAGCAGTACTTC	CASSLNVRAEQYF
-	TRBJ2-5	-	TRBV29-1	TGCAGCGTTGGGAAAGGAACAGGCGGCCAAGAGACCCAGTACTTC	CSVGKGTGGQETQYF
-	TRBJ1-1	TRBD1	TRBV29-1	TGCAGCGTTGCTACCTCTGGGAGGGACAGGGCGGGGAAGACTGAAGCTTTCTTT	CSVATSGRDRAGKTEAFF
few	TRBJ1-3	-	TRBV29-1	TGCAGCGTTGAAAGCCAGGGAAACACCATATATTTT	CSVESQGNTIYF
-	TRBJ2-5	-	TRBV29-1	TGCAGCGTTGGAGGGTCCTGGCAAGAGACCCAGTACTTC	CSVGGSWQETQYF
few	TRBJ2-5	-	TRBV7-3	TGTGCCAGCAGCTTGGGGAGCGGTCAAGAGACCCAGTACTTC	CASSLGSGQETQYF
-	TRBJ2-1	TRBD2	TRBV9	TGTGCCAGCAGCGTCTATCTAGCGGGAGTGAACAATGAGCAGTTCTTC	CASSVYLAGVNNEQFF
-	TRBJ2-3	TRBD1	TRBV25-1	TGTGCCAGCGGGGCGGACAGGTTTAGCACAGATACGCAGTATTTT	CASGADRFSTDTQYF
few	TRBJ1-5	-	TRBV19	TGTGCCAGTAGTCCTGTGGGGACGCCCCAGCATTTT	CASSPVGTPQHF